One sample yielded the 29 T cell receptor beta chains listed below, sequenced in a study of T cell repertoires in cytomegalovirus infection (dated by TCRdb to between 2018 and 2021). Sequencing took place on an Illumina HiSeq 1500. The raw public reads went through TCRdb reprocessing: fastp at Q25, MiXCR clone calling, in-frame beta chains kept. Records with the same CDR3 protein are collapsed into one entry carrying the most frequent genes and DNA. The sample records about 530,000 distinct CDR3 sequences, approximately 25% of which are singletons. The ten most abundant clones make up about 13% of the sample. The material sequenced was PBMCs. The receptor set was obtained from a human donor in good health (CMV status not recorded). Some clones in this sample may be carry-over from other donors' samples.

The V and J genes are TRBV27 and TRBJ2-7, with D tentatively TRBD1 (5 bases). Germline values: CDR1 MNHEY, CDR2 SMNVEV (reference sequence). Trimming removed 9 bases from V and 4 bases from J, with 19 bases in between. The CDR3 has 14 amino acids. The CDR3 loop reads CASRAGLFSYEQYF. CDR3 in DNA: TGTGCCAGTCGGGCAGGGCTTTTTTCTTACGAGCAGTACTTC.

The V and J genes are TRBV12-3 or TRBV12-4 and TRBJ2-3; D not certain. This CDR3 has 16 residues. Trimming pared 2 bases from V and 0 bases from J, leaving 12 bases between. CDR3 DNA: TGTGCCAGCAGTTTATATGTTCTGTCAAGCACAGATACGCAGTATTTT. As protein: CASSLYVLSSTDTQYF.

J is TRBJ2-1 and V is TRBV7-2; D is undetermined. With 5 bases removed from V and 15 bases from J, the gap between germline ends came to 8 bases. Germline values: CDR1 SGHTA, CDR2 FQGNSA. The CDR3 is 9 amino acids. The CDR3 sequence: CASSHNPFF. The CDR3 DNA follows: TGTGCCAGCAGCCACAACCCGTTCTTC.

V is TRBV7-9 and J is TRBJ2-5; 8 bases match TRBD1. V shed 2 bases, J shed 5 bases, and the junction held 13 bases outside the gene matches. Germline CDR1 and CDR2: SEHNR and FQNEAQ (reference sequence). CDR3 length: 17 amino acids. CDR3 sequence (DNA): TGTGCCAGCAGCTTAAGGTCGGCAGGGGGCACGCTGGAGACCCAGTACTTC. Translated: CASSLRSAGGTLETQYF.

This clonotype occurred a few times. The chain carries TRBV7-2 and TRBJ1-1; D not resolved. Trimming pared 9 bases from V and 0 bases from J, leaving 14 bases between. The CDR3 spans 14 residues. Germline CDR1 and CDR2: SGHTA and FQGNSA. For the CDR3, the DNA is TGTGCCAGTCGACAACAGTCAGTGAACACTGAAGCTTTCTTT. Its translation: CASRQQSVNTEAFF.

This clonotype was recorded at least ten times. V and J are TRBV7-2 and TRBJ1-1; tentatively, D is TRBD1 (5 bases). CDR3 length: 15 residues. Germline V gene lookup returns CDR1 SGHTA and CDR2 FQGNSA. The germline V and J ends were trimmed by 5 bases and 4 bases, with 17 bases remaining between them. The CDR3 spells CASSPGRVWGTEAFF. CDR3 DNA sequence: TGTGCCAGCAGCCCAGGGAGGGTTTGGGGCACTGAAGCTTTCTTT.

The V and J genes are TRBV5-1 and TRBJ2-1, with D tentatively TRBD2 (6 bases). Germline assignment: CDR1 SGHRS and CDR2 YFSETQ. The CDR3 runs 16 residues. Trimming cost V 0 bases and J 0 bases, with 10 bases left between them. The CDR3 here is CASSLGPSDSYNEQFF. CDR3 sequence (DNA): TGCGCCAGCAGCTTGGGGCCTAGCGACTCCTACAATGAGCAGTTCTTC. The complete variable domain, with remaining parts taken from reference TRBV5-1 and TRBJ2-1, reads KAGVTQTPRYLIKTRGQQVTLSCSPISGHRSVSWYQQTPGQGLQFLFEYFSETQRNKGNFPGRFSGRQFSNSRSEMNVSTLELGDSALYLCASSLGPSDSYNEQFFGPGTRLTVL.

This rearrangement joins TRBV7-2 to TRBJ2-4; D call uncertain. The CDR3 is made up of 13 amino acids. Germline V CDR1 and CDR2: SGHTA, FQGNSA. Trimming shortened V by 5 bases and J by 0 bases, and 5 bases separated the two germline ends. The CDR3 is CASSPLAKNIQYF. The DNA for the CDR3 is TGTGCCAGCAGCCCCTTAGCCAAAAACATTCAGTACTTC.

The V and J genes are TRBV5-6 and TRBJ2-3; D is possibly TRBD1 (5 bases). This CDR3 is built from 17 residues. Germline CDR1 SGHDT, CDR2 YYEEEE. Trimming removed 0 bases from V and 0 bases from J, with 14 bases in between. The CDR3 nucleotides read TGTGCCAGCAGCTTGGATGCAGGGCCCCTCAGCACAGATACGCAGTATTTT. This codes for CASSLDAGPLSTDTQYF.

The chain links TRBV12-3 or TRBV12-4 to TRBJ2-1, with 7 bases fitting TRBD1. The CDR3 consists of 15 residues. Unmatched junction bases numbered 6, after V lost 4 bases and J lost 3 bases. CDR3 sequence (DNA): TGTGCCAGCAGTTCCTCGGGACAGTACTACAATGAGCAGTTCTTC. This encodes CASSSSGQYYNEQFF.

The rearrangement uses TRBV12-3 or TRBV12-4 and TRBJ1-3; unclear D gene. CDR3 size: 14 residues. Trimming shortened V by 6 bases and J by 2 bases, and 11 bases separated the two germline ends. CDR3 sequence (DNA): TGTGCCAGCAGCCTGGATCGGACTGGAAACACCATATATTTT. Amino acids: CASSLDRTGNTIYF.

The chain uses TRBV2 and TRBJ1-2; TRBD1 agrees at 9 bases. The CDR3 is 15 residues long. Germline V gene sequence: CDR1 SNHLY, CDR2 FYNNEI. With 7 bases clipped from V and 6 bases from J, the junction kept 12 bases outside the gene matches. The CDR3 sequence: CASNNRGRGIHGYTF. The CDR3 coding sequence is TGTGCCAGCAACAACAGGGGGCGCGGCATACATGGCTACACCTTC.

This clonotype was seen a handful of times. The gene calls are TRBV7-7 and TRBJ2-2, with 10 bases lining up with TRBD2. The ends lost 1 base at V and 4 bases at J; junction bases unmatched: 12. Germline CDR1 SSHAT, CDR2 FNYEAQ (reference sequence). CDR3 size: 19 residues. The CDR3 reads CASSLVKREGPTVTGELFF. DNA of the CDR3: TGTGCCAGCAGCTTAGTGAAGCGGGAGGGCCCAACCGTCACCGGGGAGCTGTTTTTT.

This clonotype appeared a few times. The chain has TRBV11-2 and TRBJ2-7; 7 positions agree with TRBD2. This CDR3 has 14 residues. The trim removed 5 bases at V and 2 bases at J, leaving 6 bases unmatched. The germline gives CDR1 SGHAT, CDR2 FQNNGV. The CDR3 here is CASSKRDGTYEQYF. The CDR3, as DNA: TGTGCCAGCAGCAAGCGGGACGGAACCTACGAGCAGTACTTC.

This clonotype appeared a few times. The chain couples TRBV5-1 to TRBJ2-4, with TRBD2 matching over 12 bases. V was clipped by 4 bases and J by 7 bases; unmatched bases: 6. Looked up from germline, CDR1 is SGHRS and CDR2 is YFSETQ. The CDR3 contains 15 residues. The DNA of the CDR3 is TGCGCCAGCAGCCAGATGACTAGCGGGGGTAACATTCAGTACTTC. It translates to CASSQMTSGGNIQYF.

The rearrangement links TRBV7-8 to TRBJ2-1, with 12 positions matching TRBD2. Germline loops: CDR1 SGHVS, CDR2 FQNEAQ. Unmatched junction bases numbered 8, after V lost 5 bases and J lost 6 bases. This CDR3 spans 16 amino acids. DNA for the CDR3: TGTGCCAGCAGCAACAGACTAGCGGGAGTCGTCAATGAGCAGTTCTTC. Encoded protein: CASSNRLAGVVNEQFF.

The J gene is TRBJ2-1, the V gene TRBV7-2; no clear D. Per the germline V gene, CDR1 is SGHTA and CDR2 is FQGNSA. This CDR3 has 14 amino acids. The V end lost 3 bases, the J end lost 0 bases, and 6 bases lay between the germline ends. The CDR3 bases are TGTGCCAGCAGCTTGAAAGACTCCTACAATGAGCAGTTCTTC. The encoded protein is CASSLKDSYNEQFF.

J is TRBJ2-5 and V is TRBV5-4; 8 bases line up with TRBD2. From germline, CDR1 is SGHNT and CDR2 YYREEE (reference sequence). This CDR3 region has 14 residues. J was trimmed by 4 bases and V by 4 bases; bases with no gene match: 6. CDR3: CASSGPGGVETQYF. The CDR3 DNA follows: TGTGCCAGCAGCGGTCCGGGAGGGGTAGAGACCCAGTACTTC.

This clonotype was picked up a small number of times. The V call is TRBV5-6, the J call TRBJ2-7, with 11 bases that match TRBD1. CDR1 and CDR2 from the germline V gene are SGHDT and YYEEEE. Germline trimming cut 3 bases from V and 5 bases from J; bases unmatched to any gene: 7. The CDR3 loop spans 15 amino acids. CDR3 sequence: CASSSGTGGWHEQYV. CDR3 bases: TGTGCCAGCAGCTCAGGGACAGGGGGTTGGCACGAGCAGTACGTC.

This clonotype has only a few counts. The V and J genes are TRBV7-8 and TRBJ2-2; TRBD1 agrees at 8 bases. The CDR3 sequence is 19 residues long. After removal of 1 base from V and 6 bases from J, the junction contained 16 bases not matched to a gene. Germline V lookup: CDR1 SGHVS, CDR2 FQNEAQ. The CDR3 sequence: CASSLDLRAGGFIAGELFF. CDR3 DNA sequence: TGTGCCAGCAGCTTAGACCTCCGGGCAGGGGGCTTTATTGCCGGGGAGCTGTTTTTT. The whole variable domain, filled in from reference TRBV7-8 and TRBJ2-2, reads GAGVSQSPRYKVAKRGQDVALRCDPISGHVSLFWYQQALGQGPEFLTYFQNEAQLDKSGLPSDRFFAERPEGSVSTLKIQRTQQEDSAVYLCASSLDLRAGGFIAGELFFGEGSRLTVL.

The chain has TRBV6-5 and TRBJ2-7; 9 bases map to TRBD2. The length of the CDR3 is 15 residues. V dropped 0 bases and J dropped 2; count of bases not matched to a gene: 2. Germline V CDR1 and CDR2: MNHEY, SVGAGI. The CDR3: CASSYSREGTYEQYF. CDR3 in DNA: TGTGCCAGCAGTTACTCGCGGGAGGGTACCTACGAGCAGTACTTC.

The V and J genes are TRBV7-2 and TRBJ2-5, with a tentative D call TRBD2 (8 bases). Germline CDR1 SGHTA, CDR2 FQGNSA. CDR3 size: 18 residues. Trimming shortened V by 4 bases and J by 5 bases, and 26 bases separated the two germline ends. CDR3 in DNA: TGTGCCAGCAGCTCACCGGGTGGCGGGAGGCCACAGGGGGAGACCCAGTACTTC. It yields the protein CASSSPGGGRPQGETQYF.

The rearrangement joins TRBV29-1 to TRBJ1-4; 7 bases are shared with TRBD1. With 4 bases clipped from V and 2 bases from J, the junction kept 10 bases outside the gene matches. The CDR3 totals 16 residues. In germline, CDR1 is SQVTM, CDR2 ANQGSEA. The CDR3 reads CSVAEGGAFTNEKLFF. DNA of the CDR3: TGCAGCGTTGCAGAAGGGGGCGCATTTACTAATGAAAAACTGTTTTTT. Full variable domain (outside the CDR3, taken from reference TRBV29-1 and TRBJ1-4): SAVISQKPSRDICQRGTSLTIQCQVDSQVTMMFWYRQQPGQSLTLIATANQGSEATYESGFVIDKFPISRPNLTFSTLTVSNMSPEDSSIYLCSVAEGGAFTNEKLFFGSGTQLSVL.

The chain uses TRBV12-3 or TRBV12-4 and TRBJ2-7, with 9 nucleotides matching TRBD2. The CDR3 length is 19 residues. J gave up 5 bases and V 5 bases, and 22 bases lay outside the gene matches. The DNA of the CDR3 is TGTGCCAGCAGTCCCTTCTCCGGGACTAGCAGCAAACCTCCCGACGAGCAGTACTTC. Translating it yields CASSPFSGTSSKPPDEQYF.

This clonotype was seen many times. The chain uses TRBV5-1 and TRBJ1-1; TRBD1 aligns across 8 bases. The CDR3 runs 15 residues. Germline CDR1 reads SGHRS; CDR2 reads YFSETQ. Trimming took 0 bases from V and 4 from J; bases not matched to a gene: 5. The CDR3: CASSLGTGGGTEAFF. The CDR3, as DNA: TGCGCCAGCAGCTTGGGCACAGGGGGGGGCACTGAAGCTTTCTTT.

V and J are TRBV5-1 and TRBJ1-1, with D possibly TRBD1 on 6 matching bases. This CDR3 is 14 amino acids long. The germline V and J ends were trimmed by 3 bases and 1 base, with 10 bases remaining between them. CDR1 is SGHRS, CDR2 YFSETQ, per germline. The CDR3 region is CASSSGHQNTEAFF. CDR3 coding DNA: TGCGCCAGCAGCTCGGGACACCAGAACACTGAAGCTTTCTTT.

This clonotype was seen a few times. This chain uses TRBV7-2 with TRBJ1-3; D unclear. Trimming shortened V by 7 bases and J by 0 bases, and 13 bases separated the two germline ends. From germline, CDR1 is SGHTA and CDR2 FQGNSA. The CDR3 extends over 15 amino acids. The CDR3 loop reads CASTNLKVSGNTIYF. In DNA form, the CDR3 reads TGTGCCAGCACCAACCTAAAAGTCTCTGGAAACACCATATATTTT.

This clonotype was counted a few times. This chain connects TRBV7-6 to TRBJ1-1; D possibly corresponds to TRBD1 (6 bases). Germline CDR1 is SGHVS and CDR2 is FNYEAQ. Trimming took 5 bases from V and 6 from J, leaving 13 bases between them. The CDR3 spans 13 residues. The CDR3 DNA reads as TGTGCCAGCAGCGCCCGGGGGCACCCTGAAGCTTTCTTT. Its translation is CASSARGHPEAFF.

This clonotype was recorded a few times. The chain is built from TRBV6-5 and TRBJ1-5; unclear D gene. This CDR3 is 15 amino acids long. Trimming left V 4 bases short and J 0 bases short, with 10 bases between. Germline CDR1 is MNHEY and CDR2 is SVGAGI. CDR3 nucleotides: TGTGCCAGCAGTTCGGGGATTTATAGCAATCAGCCCCAGCATTTT. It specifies CASSSGIYSNQPQHF.